This T cell receptor (beta chain) was captured by sequencing in a study of CD8 T cells in ankylosing spondylitis. Study-level points and caveats: Seemingly distinctive of ankylosing spondylitis blood was a TCR beta motif formed by eight highly homologous variants. Certain motif variants had earlier appeared in reactive arthritis synovial fluid and blood. Disease-linked clones proved CD8+ and comparatively uncommon in peripheral blood.

It was by quantitative 5'-RACE with molecular barcodes that TCR beta libraries were made. TCRdb used MiXCR to reprocess the 5' RACE reads, holding one entry per CDR3 protein. This sample yields about 170,000 distinct CDR3 sequences, of which approximately 20% are seen a single time; about 7.6% belongs to the top ten. From germline, CDR1 is SEHNR and CDR2 FQNEAQ (reference sequence). With 3 bases removed from V and 4 bases from J, the gap between germline ends came to 12 bases. This CDR3 has 14 amino acids. About this clonotype itself: What it recognizes is unknown.

The rearrangement joins TRBV7-9 to TRBJ2-5; no definite D call. This sequence was found in a male donor with ankylosing spondylitis or in good health (not recorded which). Sequenced: blood, either unsorted or a sorted T cell fraction (not recorded which). This CDR3 is CASSFVAGAETQYF. The DNA of the CDR3 is TGTGCCAGCAGCTTCGTGGCAGGAGCAGAGACCCAGTACTTC.